This TCR beta chain was recovered during a study of T cell responses to AZD1222 COVID-19 vaccine. This CDR3 is 22 amino acids long. The V end was cut by 4 bases, the J end by 6 bases, with 40 bases between. Germline V CDR1 and CDR2: SNHLY, FYNNEI. Libraries were prepared by immunoSEQ multiplex PCR; TCRdb keeps only in-frame clonotypes and omits some of them. The data show about 260,000 clones, more than 85% seen once. The sample was peripheral blood, taken on day 0 of AZD1222 vaccination. V usage is TRBV2 and J usage is TRBJ2-7; TRBD2 is a possible D gene (7 bases). This receptor was taken from an adult in good health. The CDR3 region is CASSVAPTGERRGPRSIGEQYF. DNA of the CDR3: TGTGCCAGCAGTGTCGCCCCTACAGGAGAAAGGCGGGGGCCCCGGTCGATAGGCGAGCAGTACTTC.